This T cell receptor beta chain is drawn from a study of neurological immune-mediated disorders. In this sample, this clonotype turned up many times. The germline V and J ends were trimmed by 3 bases and 0 bases, with 9 bases remaining between them. Per the germline V gene, CDR1 is MNHEY and CDR2 is SMNVEV (reference sequence). The CDR3 covers 14 residues. By 5'RACE with 10-nucleotide random UMIs, the cDNA was made. TCRdb reanalysed the 5' RACE reads using MiXCR and keeps one entry per CDR3 protein. Seen here are 65,000 to 80,000 distinct CDR3 sequences, roughly 4.4% observed once, and the top ten hold about 2.2%.

The sequenced material came from PBMCs. The sequence was collected from a woman in her sixties or seventies with multiple sclerosis. V gene TRBV27 combines with J gene TRBJ2-7; D is ambiguous. The CDR3 DNA follows: TGTGCCAGCAGTTTTCTCACAGCCTCCTACGAGCAGTACTTC. It yields the protein CASSFLTASYEQYF.